The T cell receptor (beta chain) under discussion was sequenced for a study of identical twins. Study findings and constraints: Partial confounding of zero-insertion analyses by invariant MAIT and iNKT cells was possible.

TCRdb itself ran the 5' RACE reads through MiXCR, one entry per CDR3 protein. The profile covers 200,000 to 250,000 distinct CDR3 sequences, with 6.5% to 8.5% appearing a single time and less than 2% taken by the ten largest. This clonotype was counted many times. Its antigen is unidentified. The V gene lost 5 bases and the J gene lost 6 bases, with 8 bases spanning the gap. The CDR3 is 11 amino acids. A further study also used this sample, focusing on yellow fever vaccine responses in identical twins.

Material: memory (CD45RO+) T cells sorted from blood. This clonotype was sampled from a woman in her late teens or twenties in good health. V and J are TRBV12-3 or TRBV12-4 and TRBJ2-7, with D perhaps TRBD2 (6 bases). The CDR3 coding sequence is TGTGCCAGCAGTCAGACTAGCGAGCAGTACTTC. Translating gives CASSQTSEQYF.